Here is one T cell receptor beta chain with its context. The data stem from a study of blood T cell repertoires in COVID-19. On the study more broadly: Whether acute or convalescent, the COVID-19 samples came from the United States, Italy and Spain. PBMCs, B-cell-depleted T cells, or T cells were the source of the cDNA or gDNA that made up the material.

In the original processing: Amplifying reference gene primers gave estimates of nucleated cell counts. Profiling relied on immunoSEQ multiplex PCR, and the TCRdb table lists in-frame clones only, not all of them. V and J calls and clone size are given by that table; D and trimming were obtained from the DNA. The sample lists 35,000 to 50,000 clones; about 90% were seen once. The source of this sequence is a man aged 50-60 years with active COVID-19. The sequencing input was peripheral blood.

CDR3 in DNA: TGCGCCAGCAACCCTGGTGGGAGTATGAACACTGAAGCTTTCTTT. Its translation is CASNPGGSMNTEAFF. The chain carries TRBV5-1 and TRBJ1-1; D uncertain. The CDR3 has 15 residues. From germline, CDR1 is SGHRS and CDR2 YFSETQ. V was clipped by 6 bases and J by 0 bases, with 15 bases between them.